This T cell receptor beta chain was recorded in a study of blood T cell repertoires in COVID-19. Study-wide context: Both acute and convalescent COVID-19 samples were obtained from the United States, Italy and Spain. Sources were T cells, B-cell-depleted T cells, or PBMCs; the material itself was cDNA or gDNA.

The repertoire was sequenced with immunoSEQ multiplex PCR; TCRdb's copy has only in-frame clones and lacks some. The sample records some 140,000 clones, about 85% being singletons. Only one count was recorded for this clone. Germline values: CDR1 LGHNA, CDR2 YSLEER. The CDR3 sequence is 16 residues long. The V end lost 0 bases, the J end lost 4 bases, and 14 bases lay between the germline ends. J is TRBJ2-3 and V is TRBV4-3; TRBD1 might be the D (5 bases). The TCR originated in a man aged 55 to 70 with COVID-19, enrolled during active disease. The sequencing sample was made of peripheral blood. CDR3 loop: CASSQDPSGWSDTQYF. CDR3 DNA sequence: TGCGCCAGCAGCCAAGACCCGTCAGGGTGGTCAGATACGCAGTATTTT.